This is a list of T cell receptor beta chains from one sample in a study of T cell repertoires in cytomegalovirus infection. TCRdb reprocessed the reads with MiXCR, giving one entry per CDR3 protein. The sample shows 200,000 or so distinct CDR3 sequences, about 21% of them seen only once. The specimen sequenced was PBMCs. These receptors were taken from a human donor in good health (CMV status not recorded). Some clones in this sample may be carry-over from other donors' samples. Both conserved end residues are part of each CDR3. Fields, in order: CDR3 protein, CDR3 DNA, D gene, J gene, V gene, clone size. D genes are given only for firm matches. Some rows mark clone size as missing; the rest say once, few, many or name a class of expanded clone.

CDR3aa: CASSDSHESREQYF
CDR3nt: TGTGCCAGCAGTGATAGCCACGAGTCCCGGGAGCAGTACTTC
d_gene: -
j_gene: TRBJ2-7
v_gene: TRBV6-1
abundance: few

CDR3aa: CASSLGPGLAGQETQYF
CDR3nt: TGTGCCAGCAGCTTAGGGCCCGGACTAGCGGGACAAGAGACCCAGTACTTC
d_gene: TRBD2
j_gene: TRBJ2-5
v_gene: TRBV7-2
abundance: -

CDR3aa: CASSLGFGTDHRELFF
CDR3nt: TGTGCCAGCAGCTTAGGATTTGGGACAGACCACCGGGAGCTGTTTTTT
d_gene: TRBD1
j_gene: TRBJ2-2
v_gene: TRBV7-2
abundance: -

CDR3aa: CASSSPPGEAFF
CDR3nt: TGTGCCAGCAGCTCCCCTCCTGGAGAAGCTTTCTTT
d_gene: -
j_gene: TRBJ1-1
v_gene: TRBV7-2
abundance: few

CDR3aa: CASSIARSGAEAFF
CDR3nt: TGTGCCAGTAGTATAGCCAGAAGTGGGGCTGAAGCTTTCTTT
d_gene: -
j_gene: TRBJ1-1
v_gene: TRBV19
abundance: many

CDR3aa: CASSLLGKTYNEQFF
CDR3nt: TGTGCCAGCAGTTTGCTGGGTAAAACATACAATGAGCAGTTCTTC
d_gene: -
j_gene: TRBJ2-1
v_gene: TRBV12-3/TRBV12-4
abundance: -

CDR3aa: CASRVTPGGMNTEAFF
CDR3nt: TGTGCCAGCAGGGTAACGCCGGGTGGAATGAACACTGAAGCTTTCTTT
d_gene: -
j_gene: TRBJ1-1
v_gene: TRBV7-2
abundance: -

CDR3aa: CASSLAADPYGYTF
CDR3nt: TGTGCCAGCAGCTTAGCTGCGGATCCCTATGGCTACACCTTC
d_gene: -
j_gene: TRBJ1-2
v_gene: TRBV7-2
abundance: few

CDR3aa: CASSIQGLAGKETQYF
CDR3nt: TGTGCCAGCAGCATCCAGGGACTAGCGGGAAAAGAGACCCAGTACTTC
d_gene: TRBD2
j_gene: TRBJ2-5
v_gene: TRBV7-9
abundance: few

CDR3aa: CASTFGGRGSYNEQFF
CDR3nt: TGTGCCAGCACCTTCGGGGGCCGGGGGTCCTACAATGAGCAGTTCTTC
d_gene: -
j_gene: TRBJ2-1
v_gene: TRBV7-2
abundance: many

CDR3aa: CASSVGGADTGELFF
CDR3nt: TGTGCCAGCAGTGTTGGGGGGGCCGACACCGGGGAGCTGTTTTTT
d_gene: -
j_gene: TRBJ2-2
v_gene: TRBV2
abundance: -

CDR3aa: CASSTEQGAGSPLHF
CDR3nt: TGTGCCAGCAGCACCGAACAGGGGGCTGGATCACCCCTCCACTTT
d_gene: TRBD1
j_gene: TRBJ1-6
v_gene: TRBV7-2
abundance: -

CDR3aa: CASGPGAMNTEAFF
CDR3nt: TGTGCCAGCGGACCCGGGGCGATGAACACTGAAGCTTTCTTT
d_gene: -
j_gene: TRBJ1-1
v_gene: TRBV28
abundance: many

CDR3aa: CSARVGRGRPYNEQFF
CDR3nt: TGCAGTGCTAGAGTCGGGCGGGGCCGACCCTACAATGAGCAGTTCTTC
d_gene: -
j_gene: TRBJ2-1
v_gene: TRBV20-1
abundance: few

CDR3aa: CASSFLTDTQYF
CDR3nt: TGTGCCAGCAGTTTTTTAACAGATACGCAGTATTTT
d_gene: -
j_gene: TRBJ2-3
v_gene: TRBV28
abundance: many

CDR3aa: CASSQNSGGAETQYF
CDR3nt: TGTGCCAGCAGCCAAAACAGCGGTGGGGCAGAGACCCAGTACTTC
d_gene: -
j_gene: TRBJ2-5
v_gene: TRBV4-2
abundance: -

CDR3aa: CSVELAGRETQYF
CDR3nt: TGCAGCGTTGAGTTAGCAGGGAGAGAGACCCAGTACTTC
d_gene: -
j_gene: TRBJ2-5
v_gene: TRBV29-1
abundance: -

CDR3aa: CASSYPGSGDEQFF
CDR3nt: TGTGCCAGCAGTTACCCCGGGAGTGGGGATGAGCAGTTCTTC
d_gene: -
j_gene: TRBJ2-1
v_gene: TRBV6-2/TRBV6-3
abundance: -

CDR3aa: CASSPRTDAYRYTF
CDR3nt: TGCGCCAGCAGCCCACGGACAGACGCCTATCGCTACACCTTC
d_gene: -
j_gene: TRBJ1-2
v_gene: TRBV5-1
abundance: -

CDR3aa: CASETGRNTHSNQPQHF
CDR3nt: TGTGCCAGCGAGACGGGACGGAACACACATAGCAATCAGCCCCAGCATTTT
d_gene: -
j_gene: TRBJ1-5
v_gene: TRBV6-1
abundance: -

CDR3aa: CASRETTTGELFF
CDR3nt: TGTGCCAGCAGGGAGACAACTACCGGGGAGCTGTTTTTT
d_gene: -
j_gene: TRBJ2-2
v_gene: TRBV2
abundance: -

CDR3aa: CASSFRLPGNTGELFF
CDR3nt: TGTGCCAGCAGCTTCCGATTACCCGGGAACACCGGGGAGCTGTTTTTT
d_gene: -
j_gene: TRBJ2-2
v_gene: TRBV11-3
abundance: many

CDR3aa: CASSPDRVLPLLRFF
CDR3nt: TGTGCCAGCAGCCCGGACAGGGTGTTACCATTGCTCAGGTTCTTC
d_gene: TRBD1
j_gene: TRBJ2-1
v_gene: TRBV7-9
abundance: -

CDR3aa: CASSSVKREAFF
CDR3nt: TGTGCCAGCAGCTCCGTAAAGCGTGAAGCTTTCTTT
d_gene: -
j_gene: TRBJ1-1
v_gene: TRBV11-1
abundance: few